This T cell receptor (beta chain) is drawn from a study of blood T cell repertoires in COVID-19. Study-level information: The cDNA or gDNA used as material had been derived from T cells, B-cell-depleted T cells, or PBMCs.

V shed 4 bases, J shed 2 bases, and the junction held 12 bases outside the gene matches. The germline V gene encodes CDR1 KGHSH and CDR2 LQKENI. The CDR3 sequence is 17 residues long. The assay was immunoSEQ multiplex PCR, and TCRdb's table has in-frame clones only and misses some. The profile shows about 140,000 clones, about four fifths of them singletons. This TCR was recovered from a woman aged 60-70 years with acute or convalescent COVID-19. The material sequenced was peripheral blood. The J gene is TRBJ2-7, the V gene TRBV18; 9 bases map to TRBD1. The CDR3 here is CASSQTAAWDRAYEQYF. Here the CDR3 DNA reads TGTGCCAGCTCACAGACCGCCGCGTGGGACAGGGCCTACGAGCAGTACTTC.